The T cell receptor (beta chain) under discussion was sequenced for a study of T cells in Graves' hyperthyroidism and ophthalmopathy. The germline V gene has CDR1 LNHDA and CDR2 SQIVND (reference sequence). V was clipped by 8 bases and J by 2 bases, with 10 bases between them. CDR3 size: 13 residues. Amplification targeted TCR beta CDR3 regions from RNA transcripts. Using the HTBI primer set, a first-round RT-PCR was run on the TCR CDR3. MiXCR, applied by TCRdb to the multiplex PCR reads, yields one record per CDR3 protein. The sample yields approximately 640,000 distinct CDR3 sequences, roughly 46% seen once.

The sample consisted of peripheral blood or thyroid tissue (not recorded which). This receptor was taken from an adult man with Graves' disease, either hyperthyroidism or ophthalmopathy (not recorded which). V is TRBV19 and J is TRBJ1-5, with D unclear. The CDR3 DNA follows: TGTGCCAGTTCTGTCTGGGGCAATCAGCCCCAGCATTTT. Amino acids: CASSVWGNQPQHF.